Below, 24 T cell receptor beta chains from the same sample are listed, as sequenced in a study of CD8 T cells in Susac syndrome. 0.5 to 1 ug RNA was reverse transcribed with random hexamers. TCRdb reprocessed the immunoSEQ multiplex PCR reads with MiXCR, giving one entry per CDR3 protein. This table holds around 200,000 distinct CDR3 sequences, approximately 95% found once. The sequenced material came from CD4+ T cells from PBMCs. These receptors all come from a human donor with Susac syndrome.

CDR3: CASSLGNNQPQHF. The CDR3 region has the DNA TGTGCCAGCAGCCTCGGGAACAATCAGCCCCAGCATTTT. The chain has TRBV9 and TRBJ1-5; D is uncertain. The CDR3 has 13 residues. CDR1 and CDR2 from the germline V gene are SGDLS and YYNGEE. Trimming shortened V by 4 bases and J by 3 bases, and 8 bases separated the two germline ends.

The J gene is TRBJ1-1, the V gene TRBV4-2; D is possibly TRBD1 (5 bases). Between the trimmed V and J ends, which lost 3 bases and 4 bases, there was a span of 12 bases. The CDR3 extends over 14 amino acids. In germline, CDR1 is LGHNA, CDR2 YNFKEQ. CDR3 in DNA: TGTGCCAGCAGCCATGGGGGTAAAACCACTGAAGCTTTCTTT. Its translation: CASSHGGKTTEAFF.

This clonotype was seen a single time. The V gene is TRBV4-2, the J gene TRBJ2-2, with D perhaps TRBD1 (7 bases). CDR3 length equals 16 residues. V was trimmed by 2 bases and J by 7 bases, leaving 17 bases between them. Germline lookup yields CDR1 LGHNA and CDR2 YNFKEQ. This CDR3 reads CASSQSPQGEDGELFF. The CDR3 DNA is TGTGCCAGCAGCCAATCCCCGCAGGGGGAGGACGGGGAGCTGTTTTTT.

The rearrangement links TRBV11-3 to TRBJ2-1; no reliable D call. CDR3 length: 17 residues. In germline, CDR1 is SGHNT, CDR2 YENEEA. Trimming cost V 0 bases and J 0 bases, with 12 bases left between them. The CDR3 DNA reads TGTGCCAGCAGCTTAGATCCCGCCGGTAGCTCCTACAATGAGCAGTTCTTC. Encoded protein: CASSLDPAGSSYNEQFF.

This sequence joins TRBV27 and TRBJ1-1; 8 bases map to TRBD1. CDR3 length: 12 residues. The junction had 7 bases not matched to a gene; V was cut back by 6 bases and J by 10 bases. CDR1 and CDR2 from the germline V gene are MNHEY and SMNVEV (reference sequence). Here the CDR3 DNA reads TGTGCCAGCAGCAGACAGGGGAGTGGAGCTTTCTTT. Amino acids: CASSRQGSGAFF.

V is TRBV5-1 and J is TRBJ2-1, with 13 positions matching TRBD2. This CDR3 is built from 18 residues. The V gene end was trimmed by 4 bases and the J gene end by 8 bases; junction bases not matched to a gene: 15. CDR1 is SGHRS and CDR2 is YFSETQ in the germline V gene. CDR3 coding DNA: TGCGCCAGCAGCCGGAGACTAGCGGGGGGCCGATTCGAGGATGAGCAGTTCTTC. The encoded protein is CASSRRLAGGRFEDEQFF.

The chain combines TRBV28 with TRBJ1-6, with D maybe TRBD1 (5 bases). Trimming stripped 0 bases from V and 3 bases from J, with 9 bases between. CDR3 length: 16 amino acids. From germline, CDR1 is MDHEN and CDR2 SYDVKM. CDR3 sequence reads: CASSLWRQGYNSPLHF. CDR3 coding DNA: TGTGCCAGCAGTTTATGGCGGCAGGGCTATAATTCACCCCTCCACTTT.

The chain couples TRBV30 to TRBJ2-7, with 10 bases aligning to TRBD1. The CDR3 totals 15 residues. V trimming: 8 bases; J trimming: 5 bases; junction bases outside the gene matches: 15. Per germline, CDR1 GTSNPN and CDR2 SVGIG (reference sequence). The CDR3 bases are TGTGCCCGGGGGGTTGGACAGGGGGTTTTCGACGAGCAGTACTTC. Amino acid sequence: CARGVGQGVFDEQYF.

The gene calls are TRBV29-1 and TRBJ1-2; TRBD1 might be the D (5 bases). V shed 3 bases and J shed 0 bases, with 17 bases lying between them. Germline V gene data show CDR1 as SQVTM and CDR2 as ANQGSEA. This CDR3 is 16 amino acids long. CDR3 in DNA: TGCAGCGTTGACCTACCACGAGGGGTGGCTAACTATGGCTACACCTTC. Protein: CSVDLPRGVANYGYTF.

J is TRBJ2-3 and V is TRBV7-8; a possible D gene is TRBD1 (6 bases). The CDR3 loop spans 16 amino acids. CDR1 is SGHVS and CDR2 is FQNEAQ in the germline V gene. Trimming took 1 base from V and 2 from J, leaving 13 bases between them. CDR3 DNA: TGTGCCAGCAGCTTAGGAGTCAGGGGTAACACAGATACGCAGTATTTT. Encoded protein: CASSLGVRGNTDTQYF.

This rearrangement joins TRBV12-5 to TRBJ1-5; D remains ambiguous. V gave up 3 bases and J gave up 7 bases, with 4 bases separating them. This CDR3 is built from 11 residues. Germline V CDR1 and CDR2: LGHNT, FRNRAP. CDR3 protein: CASGFGQPQHF. The CDR3 DNA sequence: TGTGCTAGTGGTTTCGGACAGCCCCAGCATTTT.

The chain combines TRBV4-1 with TRBJ1-2; tentatively, D is TRBD1 (6 bases). The CDR3 loop spans 15 amino acids. Germline-derived CDR1 and CDR2 are MGHRA and YSYEKL. V was trimmed by 4 bases and J by 5 bases, leaving 17 bases between them. The CDR3 DNA sequence: TGCGCCAGCAGCCTAGAGGACAGCCTTAAGTATGGCTACACCTTC. It is translated as CASSLEDSLKYGYTF.

The CDR3 loop is CAWSVVRNTEAFF. As DNA, the CDR3 is TGTGCCTGGAGTGTAGTGAGGAACACTGAAGCTTTCTTT. The chain employs TRBV30 and TRBJ1-1; D is unclear. Trimming took 0 bases from V and 1 from J, leaving 6 bases between them. This CDR3 is built from 13 residues. The germline gives CDR1 GTSNPN, CDR2 SVGIG (reference sequence).

The CDR3 protein is CSARVGANYNEQFF. The CDR3 nucleotides are TGCAGTGCTAGAGTGGGGGCTAACTACAATGAGCAGTTCTTC. The chain links TRBV20-1 to TRBJ2-1; D possibly corresponds to TRBD1 (6 bases). The CDR3 extends over 14 amino acids. V was trimmed by 1 base and J by 3 bases, leaving 10 bases between them. From germline, CDR1 is DFQATT and CDR2 SNEGSKA (reference sequence).

The chain joins TRBV12-3 or TRBV12-4 to TRBJ2-5, with 8 bases fitting TRBD2. With 3 bases clipped from V and 4 bases from J, the junction kept 13 bases outside the gene matches. The CDR3 is made up of 17 amino acids. The CDR3 DNA reads as TGTGCCAGCAGTTTTTCGGGGGGGGGAGGAGTGGGAGAGACCCAGTACTTC. Protein sequence: CASSFSGGGGVGETQYF.

V gene TRBV5-4 combines with J gene TRBJ2-7; D not certain. Germline CDR1 is SGHNT and CDR2 is YYREEE (reference sequence). Trimming shortened V by 0 bases and J by 6 bases, and 10 bases separated the two germline ends. The CDR3 runs 13 residues. DNA of the CDR3: TGTGCCAGCAGCTTGGCCCGGTTGGGCGAGCAGTACTTC. Its protein product is CASSLARLGEQYF.

The V and J genes are TRBV19 and TRBJ2-3; 8 positions match TRBD2. CDR3 size: 13 residues. From germline, CDR1 is LNHDA and CDR2 SQIVND (reference sequence). V lost 6 bases and J lost 7; bases outside the gene matches: 6. The CDR3 sequence: CASRNSGENTQYF. The CDR3, as DNA: TGTGCCAGTAGGAATAGCGGGGAAAATACGCAGTATTTT.

The chain carries TRBV2 and TRBJ2-7, with 8 bases fitting TRBD2. The CDR3 is 12 amino acids. Germline V lookup: CDR1 SNHLY, CDR2 FYNNEI. J lost 8 bases, V lost 2 bases, and 2 bases had no gene match. CDR3 sequence: CASSERTSKQYF. CDR3 bases: TGTGCCAGCAGTGAAAGGACTAGCAAGCAGTACTTC.

The chain combines TRBV28 with TRBJ2-7; the D gene could be TRBD1 or TRBD2 (5 bases each). CDR3 length equals 15 residues. Trimming pared 6 bases from V and 2 bases from J, leaving 17 bases between. Germline values: CDR1 MDHEN, CDR2 SYDVKM. The CDR3 protein is CASSPLGDPPYEQYF. DNA for the CDR3: TGTGCCAGCAGCCCACTGGGGGATCCTCCCTACGAGCAGTACTTC.

This chain joins TRBV29-1 and TRBJ2-1; 10 nucleotides agree with TRBD2. Germline loops: CDR1 SQVTM, CDR2 ANQGSEA. V trimming: 5 bases; J trimming: 4 bases; junction bases outside the gene matches: 5. The CDR3 has 14 amino acids. In DNA form, the CDR3 reads TGCAGCGTTTCCCTAGCGGGGGCATACAATGAGCAGTTCTTC. This sequence encodes CSVSLAGAYNEQFF.

The V gene is TRBV6-5, the J gene TRBJ2-2, with 10 nucleotides matching TRBD2. The J segment lost 7 bases and the V segment lost 0 bases, leaving 11 bases of the junction unmatched. Looked up from germline, CDR1 is MNHEY and CDR2 is SVGAGI. The CDR3 runs to 18 residues. Here the CDR3 reads CASSYSFVSGGADGELFF. For the CDR3, the DNA is TGTGCCAGCAGTTACTCGTTCGTGAGCGGGGGGGCCGACGGGGAGCTGTTTTTT.

This chain uses TRBV20-1 with TRBJ2-1; no clear D gene. Germline CDR1 is DFQATT and CDR2 is SNEGSKA (reference sequence). This CDR3 comprises 10 residues. With 6 bases removed from V and 11 bases from J, the gap between germline ends came to 11 bases. The CDR3 region has the DNA TGCAGTGCCGGGCAGCGAAAGCAGTTCTTC. Protein: CSAGQRKQFF.

This chain links TRBV20-1 with TRBJ2-3; D might be TRBD2 (5 bases). Per the germline V gene, CDR1 is DFQATT and CDR2 is SNEGSKA (reference sequence). This CDR3 contains 16 residues. V was shortened by 0 bases and J by 3 bases, with 16 bases between the two germline ends. As DNA, the CDR3 is TGCAGTGCTAGAGATCCCTTCGCGGGTGTGACAGATACGCAGTATTTT. The encoded protein is CSARDPFAGVTDTQYF.

The V gene is TRBV14, the J gene TRBJ2-5; 8 positions agree with TRBD2. Losses at the gene ends were 0 bases for V and 0 bases for J; bases not matched to a gene: 6. This CDR3 is 17 amino acids long. Germline CDR1 and CDR2: SGHDN and FVKESK. The CDR3 nucleotides read TGTGCCAGCAGCCAAGACCCCAAGCGGGGGTACCAAGAGACCCAGTACTTC. Translated: CASSQDPKRGYQETQYF.